This entry lists 15 T cell receptor beta chains sequenced from one sample in a study of T cells in Graves' hyperthyroidism and ophthalmopathy. TCR beta CDR3 regions were amplified from RNA. With the HTBI primer set, the TCR CDR3 went through a first round of RT-PCR. TCRdb re-derived calls from the multiplex PCR reads in MiXCR, one entry per CDR3 protein. The sample includes 550,000 to 600,000 distinct CDR3 sequences, 15% to 20% of them seen just once. What was sequenced was blood. These TCRs come from a woman aged 18-35 years with Graves' hyperthyroidism.

This clonotype was observed a handful of times. The chain carries TRBV20-1 and TRBJ2-7; 8 bases are shared with TRBD2. V lost 6 bases and J lost 2; bases outside the gene matches: 12. Germline V gives CDR1 DFQATT, CDR2 SNEGSKA (reference sequence). The CDR3 spans 15 residues. The CDR3 DNA reads as TGCAGTGCGCAGACCATAGTAGCGGGGCCCTACGAGCAGTACTTC. This sequence encodes CSAQTIVAGPYEQYF.

This clonotype showed up just a few times. The chain links TRBV24-1 to TRBJ2-5; D remains ambiguous. Germline V gives CDR1 KGHDR, CDR2 SFDVKD. The CDR3 runs to 12 residues. Trimming took 6 bases from V and 5 from J, leaving 9 bases between them. This CDR3 is CATSYTGETQYF. As DNA, the CDR3 is TGTGCCACCAGTTATACTGGGGAGACCCAGTACTTC.

The chain employs TRBV5-6 and TRBJ2-7; 12 positions agree with TRBD1. Germline CDR1 is SGHDT and CDR2 is YYEEEE. The CDR3 covers 14 residues. The J segment lost 6 bases and the V segment lost 4 bases, leaving 5 bases of the junction unmatched. CDR3 DNA: TGTGCCAGCAGCACGGGACAGGGGGCGGTCGAGCAGTACTTC. Its protein is CASSTGQGAVEQYF.

This clonotype occurred many times. J is TRBJ2-1 and V is TRBV12-5, with 10 bases fitting TRBD2. Germline CDR1 is LGHNT and CDR2 is FRNRAP. V dropped 7 bases and J dropped 3; count of bases not matched to a gene: 9. There are 16 residues in the CDR3. The CDR3 sequence is CASAPERGGYYNEQFF. The CDR3 DNA reads TGTGCTAGTGCCCCAGAGCGGGGGGGCTACTACAATGAGCAGTTCTTC.

This clonotype was picked up a small number of times. CDR3 protein: CSARPGGKGPESYNEQFF. The CDR3, as DNA: TGCAGTGCGAGGCCAGGGGGAAAGGGACCTGAGTCCTACAATGAGCAGTTCTTC. This chain links TRBV20-1 with TRBJ2-1; 7 nucleotides match TRBD1. The CDR3 loop spans 18 amino acids. Germline V gene lookup returns CDR1 DFQATT and CDR2 SNEGSKA (reference sequence). Germline trimming cut 6 bases from V and 1 base from J; bases unmatched to any gene: 18.

This clonotype was seen repeatedly, ten times or more. The genes are TRBV3-1 and TRBJ1-2, with D possibly matching TRBD1 (5 bases). The CDR3 sequence is 14 residues long. Looked up from germline, CDR1 is LGHDT and CDR2 is YNNKEL (reference sequence). The V and J ends lost 0 bases and 8 bases respectively, with 13 bases between them. CDR3 in DNA: TGTGCCAGCAGCCAAGATCAGGGCAGAGTGGGCTACACCTTC. As protein: CASSQDQGRVGYTF.

This clonotype was recorded many times. This chain joins TRBV12-3 or TRBV12-4 and TRBJ1-1; no definite D call. The CDR3 runs to 14 residues. V shed 1 base and J shed 1 base, with 7 bases lying between them. In nucleotides, the CDR3 is TGTGCCAGCAGTTTAGGGGCGGCGAACACTGAAGCTTTCTTT. Protein: CASSLGAANTEAFF.

This clonotype has ten or more counts. V usage is TRBV6-1 and J usage is TRBJ2-7; possibly TRBD1 for D (6 bases). The germline V gene encodes CDR1 MNHNS and CDR2 SASEGT. This CDR3 region has 13 residues. V lost 7 bases, J lost 2 bases, and 12 bases lay in between. CDR3 sequence reads: CASKADSTYEQYF. The CDR3 DNA sequence: TGTGCCAGCAAGGCGGACAGCACCTACGAGCAGTACTTC.

The genes are TRBV9 and TRBJ1-1, with D perhaps matching TRBD1 (5 bases). This CDR3 comprises 15 residues. V lost 0 bases to trimming and J lost 7 bases, with 16 bases between them. Germline CDR1 is SGDLS and CDR2 is YYNGEE. CDR3 bases: TGTGCCAGCAGCGTAGATGGGGGGGGGAGACGTGAAGCTTTCTTT. The encoded protein is CASSVDGGGRREAFF.

This clonotype came up a few times. The chain links TRBV7-9 to TRBJ1-4; tentative D call: TRBD1 (6 bases). The CDR3 contains 16 residues. Germline CDR1 and CDR2: SEHNR and FQNEAQ (reference sequence). Trimming took off 5 bases at V and 4 bases at J, with 17 bases between the two ends. CDR3 sequence: CASSQTSTGFNEKLFF. The CDR3 region has the DNA TGTGCCAGCAGCCAGACATCGACAGGTTTTAATGAAAAACTGTTTTTT.

This clonotype appeared a few times. V and J are TRBV6-1 and TRBJ1-2; D unclear. V shed 6 bases and J shed 0 bases, with 5 bases lying between them. Looked up from germline, CDR1 is MNHNS and CDR2 is SASEGT. The CDR3 length is 12 residues. CDR3 protein: CASRLSNYGYTF. In DNA, the CDR3 is TGTGCCAGCAGACTATCTAACTATGGCTACACCTTC.

To note about this clonotype: This could be a read error, since a much larger clone is one nucleotide away. The gene calls are TRBV12-3 or TRBV12-4 and TRBJ2-3, with D perhaps matching TRBD1 (6 bases). This CDR3 has 18 residues. The CDR3 is CAISKSGTGTYGTDTQYF. In DNA form, the CDR3 reads TGTGCCATCAGTAAGTCGGGAACAGGGACCTACGGCACAGATACGCAGTATTTT.

This clonotype was recorded a few times. The V gene is TRBV19, the J gene TRBJ1-5, with D hard to call. The V end was cut by 6 bases, the J end by 2 bases, with 8 bases between. The CDR3 extends over 13 amino acids. From germline, CDR1 is LNHDA and CDR2 SQIVND (reference sequence). The CDR3 loop is CASRAGGNQPQHF. As DNA, the CDR3 is TGTGCCAGTAGAGCGGGAGGCAATCAGCCCCAGCATTTT.

This clonotype was detected many times. The chain carries TRBV12-3 or TRBV12-4 and TRBJ2-2, with D possibly matching TRBD1 (5 bases). The germline V and J ends were trimmed by 7 bases and 8 bases, with 23 bases remaining between them. This CDR3 is built from 16 residues. CDR3 bases: TGTGCCAGCATCTCCGGACAAGCCGTCGTATTGGGGGAGCTGTTTTTT. Translated: CASISGQAVVLGELFF.

This clonotype occurred many times. This chain links TRBV11-2 with TRBJ2-5, with D unresolved. Per germline, CDR1 SGHAT and CDR2 FQNNGV. V was clipped by 1 base and J by 3 bases, with 9 bases between them. The CDR3 totals 14 residues. The CDR3 sequence is CASSLAVLKETQYF. For the CDR3, the DNA is TGTGCCAGCAGCTTAGCAGTTCTCAAAGAGACCCAGTACTTC.